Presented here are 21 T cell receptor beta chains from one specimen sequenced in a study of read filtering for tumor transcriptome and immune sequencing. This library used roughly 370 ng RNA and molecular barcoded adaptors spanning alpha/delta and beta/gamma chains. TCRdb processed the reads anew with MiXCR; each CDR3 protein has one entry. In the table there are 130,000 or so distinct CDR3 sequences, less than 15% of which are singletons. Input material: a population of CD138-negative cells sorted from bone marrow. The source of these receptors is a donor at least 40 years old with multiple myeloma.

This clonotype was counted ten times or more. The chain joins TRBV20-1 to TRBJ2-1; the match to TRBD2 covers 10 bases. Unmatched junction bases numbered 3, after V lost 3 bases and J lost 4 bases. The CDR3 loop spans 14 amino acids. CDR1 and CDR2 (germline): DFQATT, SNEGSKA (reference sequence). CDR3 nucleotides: TGCAGTGCTAGCCTTAGCGGGAGGTACAATGAGCAGTTCTTC. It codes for CSASLSGRYNEQFF.

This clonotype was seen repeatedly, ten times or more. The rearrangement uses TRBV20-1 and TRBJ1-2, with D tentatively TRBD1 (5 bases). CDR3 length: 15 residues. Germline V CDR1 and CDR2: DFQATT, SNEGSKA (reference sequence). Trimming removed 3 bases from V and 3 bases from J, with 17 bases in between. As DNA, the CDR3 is TGCAGTGCTAGCCCCGGGGACGCCTCGTACTATGGCTACACCTTC. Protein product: CSASPGDASYYGYTF.

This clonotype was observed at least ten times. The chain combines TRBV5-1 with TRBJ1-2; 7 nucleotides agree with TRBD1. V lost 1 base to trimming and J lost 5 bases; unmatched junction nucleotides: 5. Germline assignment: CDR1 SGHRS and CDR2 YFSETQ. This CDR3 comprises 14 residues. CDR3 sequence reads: CASSLRDRAYGYTF. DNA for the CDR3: TGCGCCAGCAGCTTGCGAGACAGGGCATATGGCTACACCTTC.

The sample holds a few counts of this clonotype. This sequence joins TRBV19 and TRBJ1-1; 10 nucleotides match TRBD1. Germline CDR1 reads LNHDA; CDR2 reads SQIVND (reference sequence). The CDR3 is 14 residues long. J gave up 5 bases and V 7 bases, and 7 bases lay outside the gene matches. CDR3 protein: CASTPRQGATEAFF. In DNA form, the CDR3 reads TGTGCCAGTACTCCCCGACAGGGGGCTACTGAAGCTTTCTTT. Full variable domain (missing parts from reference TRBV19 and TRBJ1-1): DGGITQSPKYLFRKEGQNVTLSCEQNLNHDAMYWYRQDPGQGLRLIYYSQIVNDFQKGDIAEGYSVSREKKESFPLTVTSAQKNPTAFYLCASTPRQGATEAFFGQGTRLTVV.

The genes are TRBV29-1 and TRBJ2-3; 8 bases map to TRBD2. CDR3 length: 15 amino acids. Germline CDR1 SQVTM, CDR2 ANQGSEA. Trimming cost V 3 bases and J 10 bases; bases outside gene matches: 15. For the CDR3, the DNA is TGCAGCGTTGAGGTAAAGGAGCGGGAGAAGGGATCGCAGTATTTT. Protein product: CSVEVKEREKGSQYF.

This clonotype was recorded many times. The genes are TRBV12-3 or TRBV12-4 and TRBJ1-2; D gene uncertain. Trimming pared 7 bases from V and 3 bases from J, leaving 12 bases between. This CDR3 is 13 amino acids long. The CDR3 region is CASKRARDYGYTF. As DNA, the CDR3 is TGTGCCAGCAAGCGGGCGAGGGACTATGGCTACACCTTC.

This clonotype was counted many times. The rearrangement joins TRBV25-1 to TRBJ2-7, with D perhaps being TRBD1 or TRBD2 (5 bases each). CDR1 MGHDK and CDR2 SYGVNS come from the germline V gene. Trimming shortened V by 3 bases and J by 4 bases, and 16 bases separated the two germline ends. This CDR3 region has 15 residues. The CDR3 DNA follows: TGTGCCAGCAGTGAGGGACGCGGTGAGACGTACGAGCAGTACTTC. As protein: CASSEGRGETYEQYF.

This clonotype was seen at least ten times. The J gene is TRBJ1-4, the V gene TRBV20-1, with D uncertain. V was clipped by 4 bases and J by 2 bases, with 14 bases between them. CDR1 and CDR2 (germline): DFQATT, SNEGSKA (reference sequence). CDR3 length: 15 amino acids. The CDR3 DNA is TGCAGTGCTAACGACCTCTTGGGGACTAATGAAAAACTGTTTTTT. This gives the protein CSANDLLGTNEKLFF.

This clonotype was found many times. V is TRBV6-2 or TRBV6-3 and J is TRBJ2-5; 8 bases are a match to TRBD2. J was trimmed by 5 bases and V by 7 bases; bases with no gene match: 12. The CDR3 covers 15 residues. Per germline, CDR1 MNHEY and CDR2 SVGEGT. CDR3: CASKRRERESETQYF. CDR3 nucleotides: TGTGCCAGCAAAAGACGAGAGCGGGAGTCTGAGACCCAGTACTTC.

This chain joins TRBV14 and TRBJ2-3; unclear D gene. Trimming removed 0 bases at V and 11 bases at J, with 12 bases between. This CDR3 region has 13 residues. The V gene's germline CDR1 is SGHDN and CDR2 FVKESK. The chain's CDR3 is CASSQESAIRQYF. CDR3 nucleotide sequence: TGTGCCAGCAGCCAAGAATCCGCTATCAGGCAGTATTTT.

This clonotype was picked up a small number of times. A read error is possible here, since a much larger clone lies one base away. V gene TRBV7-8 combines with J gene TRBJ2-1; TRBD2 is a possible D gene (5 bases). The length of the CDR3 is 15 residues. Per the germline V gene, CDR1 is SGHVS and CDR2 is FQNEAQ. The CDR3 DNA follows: TGTGCCAGCAGCTTGACACTAGTGGGTTCCAATGGGCAGTTCTTC. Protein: CASSLTLVGSNGQFF. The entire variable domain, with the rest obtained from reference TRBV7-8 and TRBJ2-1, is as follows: GAGVSQSPRYKVAKRGQDVALRCDPISGHVSLFWYQQALGQGPEFLTYFQNEAQLDKSGLPSDRFFAERPEGSVSTLKIQRTQQEDSAVYLCASSLTLVGSNGQFFGPGTRLTVL.

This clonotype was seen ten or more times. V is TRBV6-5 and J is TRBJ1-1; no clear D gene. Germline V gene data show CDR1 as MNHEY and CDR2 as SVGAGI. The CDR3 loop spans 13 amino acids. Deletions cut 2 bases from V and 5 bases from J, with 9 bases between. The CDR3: CASSYATRTEAFF. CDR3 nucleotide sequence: TGTGCCAGCAGTTACGCGACTCGGACTGAAGCTTTCTTT.

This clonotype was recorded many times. CDR3 sequence reads: CASSPAQPGSGANVLTF. The CDR3 coding sequence is TGTGCCAGCTCACCGGCGCAGCCGGGGTCTGGGGCCAACGTCCTGACTTTC. The rearrangement links TRBV18 to TRBJ2-6; D is perhaps TRBD2 (5 bases). Germline V gene lookup returns CDR1 KGHSH and CDR2 LQKENI. Trimming took 3 bases from V and 1 from J, leaving 13 bases between them. CDR3 length: 17 residues.

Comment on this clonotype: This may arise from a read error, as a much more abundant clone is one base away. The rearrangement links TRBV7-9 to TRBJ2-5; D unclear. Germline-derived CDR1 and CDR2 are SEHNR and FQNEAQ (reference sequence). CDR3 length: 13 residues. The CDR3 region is CASRRTYQGTQYF. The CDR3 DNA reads TGTGCCAGCAGACGGACGTACCAAGGGACCCAGTACTTC. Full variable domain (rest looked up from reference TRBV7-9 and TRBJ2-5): DTGVSQNPRHKITKRGQNVTFRCDPISEHNRLYWYRQTLGQGPEFLTYFQNEAQLEKSRLLSDRFSAERPKGSFSTLEIQRTEQGDSAMYLCASRRTYQGTQYFGPGTRLLVL.

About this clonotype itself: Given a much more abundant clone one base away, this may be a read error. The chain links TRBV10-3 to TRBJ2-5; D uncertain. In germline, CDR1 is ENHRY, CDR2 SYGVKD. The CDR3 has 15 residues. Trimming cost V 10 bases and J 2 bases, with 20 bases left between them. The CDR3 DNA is TGTGCCAGCAGCCTGGACCTCCCAGGACAAGAGACCCAGTACTTC. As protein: CASSLDLPGQETQYF.

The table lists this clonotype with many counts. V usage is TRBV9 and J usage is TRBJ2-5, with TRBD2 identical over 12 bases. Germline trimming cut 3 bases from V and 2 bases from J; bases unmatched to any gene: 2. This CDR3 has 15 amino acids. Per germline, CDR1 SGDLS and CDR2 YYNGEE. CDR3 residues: CASSGGTSGQETQYF. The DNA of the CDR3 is TGTGCCAGCAGCGGCGGGACTAGCGGGCAAGAGACCCAGTACTTC.

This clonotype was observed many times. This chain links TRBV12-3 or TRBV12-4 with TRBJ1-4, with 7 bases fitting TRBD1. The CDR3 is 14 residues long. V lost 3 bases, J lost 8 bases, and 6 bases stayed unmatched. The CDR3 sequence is CASSLETGREKLFF. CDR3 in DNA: TGTGCCAGCAGTTTGGAGACAGGGAGGGAAAAACTGTTTTTT.

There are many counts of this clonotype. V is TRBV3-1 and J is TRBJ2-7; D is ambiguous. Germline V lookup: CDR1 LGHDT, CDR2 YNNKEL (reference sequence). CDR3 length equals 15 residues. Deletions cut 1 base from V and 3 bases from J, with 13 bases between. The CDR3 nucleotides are TGTGCCAGCAGCCAAGCGGTGGTAACGGGCTACGAGCAGTACTTC. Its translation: CASSQAVVTGYEQYF.

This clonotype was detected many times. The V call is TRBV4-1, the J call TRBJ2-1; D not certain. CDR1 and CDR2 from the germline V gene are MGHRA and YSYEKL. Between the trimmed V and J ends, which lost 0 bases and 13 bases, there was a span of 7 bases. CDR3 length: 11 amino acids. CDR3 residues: CASSQEGRQFF. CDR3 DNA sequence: TGCGCCAGCAGCCAAGAAGGAAGACAGTTCTTC.

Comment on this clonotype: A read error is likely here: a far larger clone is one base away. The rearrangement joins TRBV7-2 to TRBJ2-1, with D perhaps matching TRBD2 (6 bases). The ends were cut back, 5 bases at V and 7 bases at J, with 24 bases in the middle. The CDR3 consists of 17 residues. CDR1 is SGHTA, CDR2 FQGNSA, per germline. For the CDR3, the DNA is TGTGCCAGCAGCAGGGCCCCGACTAGTTCCTTTATTAATGAGCAGTTCTTC. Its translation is CASSRAPTSSFINEQFF.

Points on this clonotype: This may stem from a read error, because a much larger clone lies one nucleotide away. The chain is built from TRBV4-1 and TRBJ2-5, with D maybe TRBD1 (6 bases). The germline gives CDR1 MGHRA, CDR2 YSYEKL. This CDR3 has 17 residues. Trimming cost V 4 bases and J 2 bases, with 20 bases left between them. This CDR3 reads CASSPDSGAGLQETQYF. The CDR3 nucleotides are TGCGCCAGCAGCCCGGACAGTGGTGCGGGTTTACAAGAGACCCAGTACTTC.